The sequence of this T cell receptor (beta chain) was determined in a study of shared clonotypes between healthy human individuals. V dropped 4 bases and J dropped 6; count of bases not matched to a gene: 5. The CDR3 contains 14 residues. The V gene's germline CDR1 is MNHEY and CDR2 SVGAGI. The repertoire was sequenced with immunoSEQ multiplex PCR; TCRdb's copy has only in-frame clones and lacks some. The repertoire has 1,500,000 or so clones, around 95% of them found once; the top ten carry more than 0.9%. The chain joins TRBV6-5 to TRBJ2-1; 8 bases line up with TRBD2. The sample comprised naive CD4+ T cells sorted from blood. The subset here: CD45RA+ positively selected. This TCR was sampled from a man aged 30-40 years in good health. As DNA, the CDR3 is TGTGCCAGCAGTTTTAGGACTAGCCTCAATGAGCAGTTCTTC. As protein: CASSFRTSLNEQFF.